This T cell receptor beta chain was captured in a study of blood T cell repertoires in COVID-19. After removal of 7 bases from V and 4 bases from J, the junction contained 9 bases not matched to a gene. CDR3 length equals 15 residues. Germline-derived CDR1 and CDR2 are SGHTA and FQGNSA. This clone came up a few times. Repertoires were generated with immunoSEQ multiplex PCR, while TCRdb's copy carries only in-frame clones and drops some. This sample yields roughly 250,000 clones, of which around three quarters are seen a single time; more than 2.5% belongs to the top ten. The sample was peripheral blood. The chain has TRBV7-2 and TRBJ1-2; TRBD1 matches at 10 bases. This clonotype was obtained from a woman older than 75 with acute or convalescent COVID-19. The DNA of the CDR3 is TGTGCCAGCAACATACAGACAGGGGGCGTCTATGGCTACACCTTC. Its protein product is CASNIQTGGVYGYTF.